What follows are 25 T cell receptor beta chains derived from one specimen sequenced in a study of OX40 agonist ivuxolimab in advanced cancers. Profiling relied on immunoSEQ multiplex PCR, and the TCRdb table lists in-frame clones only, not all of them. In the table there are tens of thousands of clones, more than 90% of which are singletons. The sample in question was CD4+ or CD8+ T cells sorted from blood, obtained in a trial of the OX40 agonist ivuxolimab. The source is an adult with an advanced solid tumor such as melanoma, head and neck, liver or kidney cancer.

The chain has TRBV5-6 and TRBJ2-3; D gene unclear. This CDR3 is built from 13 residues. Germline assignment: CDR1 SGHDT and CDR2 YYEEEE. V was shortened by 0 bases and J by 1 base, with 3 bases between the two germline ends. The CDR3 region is CASSLGGTDTQYF. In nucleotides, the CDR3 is TGTGCCAGCAGCTTGGGGGGCACAGATACGCAGTATTTT.

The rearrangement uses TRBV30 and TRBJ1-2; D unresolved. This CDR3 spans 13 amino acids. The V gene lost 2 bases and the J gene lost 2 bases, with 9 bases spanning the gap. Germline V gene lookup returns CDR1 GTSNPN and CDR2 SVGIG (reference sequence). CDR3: CAWSYRSNYGYTF. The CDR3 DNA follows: TGTGCCTGGAGTTATCGGTCGAACTATGGCTACACCTTC.

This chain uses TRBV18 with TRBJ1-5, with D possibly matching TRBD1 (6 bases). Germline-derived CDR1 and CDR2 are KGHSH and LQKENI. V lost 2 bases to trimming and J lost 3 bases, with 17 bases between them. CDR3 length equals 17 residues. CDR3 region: CASSPNTGSGANQPQHF. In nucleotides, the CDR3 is TGTGCCAGCTCACCAAATACAGGGAGCGGCGCCAATCAGCCCCAGCATTTT.

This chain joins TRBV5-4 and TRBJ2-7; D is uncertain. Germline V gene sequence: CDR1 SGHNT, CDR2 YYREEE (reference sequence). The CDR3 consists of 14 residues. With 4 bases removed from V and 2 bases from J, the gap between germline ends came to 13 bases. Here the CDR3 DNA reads TGTGCCAGCAGCACACATCAGGTTGCCTACGAGCAGTACTTC. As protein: CASSTHQVAYEQYF.

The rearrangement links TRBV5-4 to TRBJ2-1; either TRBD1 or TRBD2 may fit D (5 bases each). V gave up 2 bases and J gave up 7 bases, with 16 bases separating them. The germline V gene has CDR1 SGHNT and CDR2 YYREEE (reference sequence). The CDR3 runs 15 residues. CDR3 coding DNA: TGTGCCAGCAGCTTAAAGACTGGGGGAGTGAATGAGCAGTTCTTC. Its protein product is CASSLKTGGVNEQFF.

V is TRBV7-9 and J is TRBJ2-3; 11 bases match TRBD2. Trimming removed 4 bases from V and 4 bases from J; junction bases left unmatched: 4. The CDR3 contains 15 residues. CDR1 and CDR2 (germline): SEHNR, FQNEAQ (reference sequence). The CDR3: CASSYTSGSPDTQYF. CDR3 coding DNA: TGTGCCAGCAGCTATACTAGCGGGAGTCCAGATACGCAGTATTTT.

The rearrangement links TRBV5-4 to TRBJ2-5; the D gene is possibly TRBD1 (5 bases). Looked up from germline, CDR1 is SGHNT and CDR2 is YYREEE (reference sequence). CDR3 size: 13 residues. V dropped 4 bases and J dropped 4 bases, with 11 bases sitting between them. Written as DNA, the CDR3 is TGTGCCAGCAGCACAGGTGGAAGAGAGACCCAGTACTTC. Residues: CASSTGGRETQYF.

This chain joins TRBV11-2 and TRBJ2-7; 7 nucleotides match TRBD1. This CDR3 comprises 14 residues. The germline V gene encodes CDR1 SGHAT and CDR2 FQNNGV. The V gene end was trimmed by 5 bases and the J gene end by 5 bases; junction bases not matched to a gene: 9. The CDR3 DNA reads TGTGCCAGCAGCCCTCTAAGGGGGCCCCACGAGCAGTACTTC. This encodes CASSPLRGPHEQYF.

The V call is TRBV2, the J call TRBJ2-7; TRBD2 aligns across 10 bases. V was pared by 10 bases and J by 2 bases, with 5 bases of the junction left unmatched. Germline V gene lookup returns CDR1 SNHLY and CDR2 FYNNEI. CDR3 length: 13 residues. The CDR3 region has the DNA TGTGCCACTGGACTAGCGGAGGCCTACGAGCAGTACTTC. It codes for CATGLAEAYEQYF.

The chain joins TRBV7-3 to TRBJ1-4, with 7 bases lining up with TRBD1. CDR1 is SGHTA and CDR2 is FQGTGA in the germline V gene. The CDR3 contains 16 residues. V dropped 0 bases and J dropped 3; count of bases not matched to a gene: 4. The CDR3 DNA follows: TGTGCCAGCAGCTTAACACAGGGGAGGGCTAATGAAAAACTGTTTTTT. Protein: CASSLTQGRANEKLFF. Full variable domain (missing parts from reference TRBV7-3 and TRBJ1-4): GAGVSQTPSNKVTEKGKYVELRCDPISGHTALYWYRQSLGQGPEFLIYFQGTGAADDSGLPNDRFFAVRPEGSVSTLKIQRTERGDSAVYLCASSLTQGRANEKLFFGSGTQLSVL.

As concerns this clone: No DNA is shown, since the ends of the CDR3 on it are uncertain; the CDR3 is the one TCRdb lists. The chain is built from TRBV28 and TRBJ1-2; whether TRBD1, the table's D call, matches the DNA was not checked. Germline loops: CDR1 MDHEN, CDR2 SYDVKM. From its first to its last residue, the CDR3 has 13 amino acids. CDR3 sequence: CASSWGTGAGHTF.

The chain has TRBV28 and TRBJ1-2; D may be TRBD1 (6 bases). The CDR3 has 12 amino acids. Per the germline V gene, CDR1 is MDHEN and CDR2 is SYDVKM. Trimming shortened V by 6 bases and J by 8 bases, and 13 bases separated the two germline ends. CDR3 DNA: TGTGCCAGCAGGCCACCCCAGGGGGGCTACACCTTC. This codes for CASRPPQGGYTF.

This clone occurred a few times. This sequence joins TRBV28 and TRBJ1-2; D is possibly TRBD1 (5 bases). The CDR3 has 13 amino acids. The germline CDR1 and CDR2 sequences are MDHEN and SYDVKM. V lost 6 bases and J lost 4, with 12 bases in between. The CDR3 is CASSTGRIYGYTF. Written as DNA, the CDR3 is TGTGCCAGCAGCACGGGACGGATCTATGGCTACACCTTC.

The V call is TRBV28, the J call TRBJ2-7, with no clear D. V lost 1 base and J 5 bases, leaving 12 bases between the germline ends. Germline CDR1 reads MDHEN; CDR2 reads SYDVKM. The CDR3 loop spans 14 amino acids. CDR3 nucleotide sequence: TGTGCCAGCAGTTTATTGGCCTTCGTCCACGAGCAGTACTTC. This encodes CASSLLAFVHEQYF.

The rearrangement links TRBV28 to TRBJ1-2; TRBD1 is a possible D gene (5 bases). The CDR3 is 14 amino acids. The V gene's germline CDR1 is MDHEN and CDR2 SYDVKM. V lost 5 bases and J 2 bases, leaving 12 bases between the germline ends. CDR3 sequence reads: CASSTPGGNYGYTF. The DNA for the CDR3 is TGTGCCAGCAGTACCCCGGGGGGAAACTATGGCTACACCTTC.

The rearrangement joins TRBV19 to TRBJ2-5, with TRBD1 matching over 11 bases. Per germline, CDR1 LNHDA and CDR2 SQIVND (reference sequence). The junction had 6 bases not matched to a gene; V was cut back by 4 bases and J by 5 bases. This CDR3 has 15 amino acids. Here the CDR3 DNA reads TGTGCCAGTAGTAGGGGGACAGGGGGTGGTGAGACCCAGTACTTC. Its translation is CASSRGTGGGETQYF.

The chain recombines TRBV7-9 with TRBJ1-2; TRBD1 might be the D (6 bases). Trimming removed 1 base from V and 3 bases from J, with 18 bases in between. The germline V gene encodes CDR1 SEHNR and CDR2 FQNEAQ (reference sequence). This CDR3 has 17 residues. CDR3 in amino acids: CASSLGAGVRRDYGYTF. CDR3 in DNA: TGTGCCAGCAGCTTAGGCGCAGGGGTCCGCCGAGACTATGGCTACACCTTC.

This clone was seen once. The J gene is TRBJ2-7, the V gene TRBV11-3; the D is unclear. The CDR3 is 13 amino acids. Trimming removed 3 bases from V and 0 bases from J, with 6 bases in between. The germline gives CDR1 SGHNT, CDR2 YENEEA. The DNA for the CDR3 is TGTGCCAGCAGCTTGAGGAGCTCCTACGAGCAGTACTTC. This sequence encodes CASSLRSSYEQYF.

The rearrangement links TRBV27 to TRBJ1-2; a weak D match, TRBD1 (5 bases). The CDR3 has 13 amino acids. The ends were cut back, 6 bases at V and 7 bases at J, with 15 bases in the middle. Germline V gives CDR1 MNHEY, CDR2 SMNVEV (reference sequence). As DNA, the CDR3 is TGTGCCAGCAGCCTGGGGCGGACTAGTGGCTACACCTTC. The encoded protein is CASSLGRTSGYTF.

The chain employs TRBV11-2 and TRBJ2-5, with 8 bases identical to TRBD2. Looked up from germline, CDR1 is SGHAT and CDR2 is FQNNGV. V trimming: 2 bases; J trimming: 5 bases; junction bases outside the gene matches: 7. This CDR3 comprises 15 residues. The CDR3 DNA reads TGTGCCAGCAGCTTATTTGGACTAGCATCCGAGACCCAGTACTTC. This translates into CASSLFGLASETQYF.

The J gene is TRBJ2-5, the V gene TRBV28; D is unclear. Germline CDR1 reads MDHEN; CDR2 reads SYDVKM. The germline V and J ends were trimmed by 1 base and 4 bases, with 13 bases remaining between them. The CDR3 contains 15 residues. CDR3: CASSLSGPRRETQYF. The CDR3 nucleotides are TGTGCCAGCAGTTTATCTGGGCCGAGAAGAGAGACCCAGTACTTC.

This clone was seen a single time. DNA for the CDR3: TGTGCCAGCAGCCCCGGGACTCCTCTCACAGATACGCAGTATTTT. Its translation is CASSPGTPLTDTQYF. This chain links TRBV11-2 with TRBJ2-3; TRBD2 is a possible D gene (6 bases). CDR3 length: 15 amino acids. Germline lookup yields CDR1 SGHAT and CDR2 FQNNGV. V was cut by 5 bases and J by 2 bases, with 14 bases left in between.

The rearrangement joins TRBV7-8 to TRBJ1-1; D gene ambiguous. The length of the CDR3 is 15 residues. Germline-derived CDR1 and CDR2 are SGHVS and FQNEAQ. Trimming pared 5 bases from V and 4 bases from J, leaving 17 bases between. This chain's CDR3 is CASSKRGVLGTEAFF. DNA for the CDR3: TGTGCCAGCAGCAAACGCGGGGTATTGGGCACTGAAGCTTTCTTT.

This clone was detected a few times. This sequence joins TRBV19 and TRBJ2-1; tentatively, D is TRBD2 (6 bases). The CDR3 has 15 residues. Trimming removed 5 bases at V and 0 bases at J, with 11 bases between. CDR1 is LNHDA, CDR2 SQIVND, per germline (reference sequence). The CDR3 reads CASSAGGSSYNEQFF. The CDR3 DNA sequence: TGTGCCAGTAGTGCCGGAGGGAGCTCCTACAATGAGCAGTTCTTC.

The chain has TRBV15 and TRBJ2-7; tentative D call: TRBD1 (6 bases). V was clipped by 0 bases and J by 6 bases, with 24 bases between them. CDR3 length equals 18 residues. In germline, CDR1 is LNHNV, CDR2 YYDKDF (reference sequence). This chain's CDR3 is CATSREPRMVGAQSEQYF. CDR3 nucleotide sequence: TGTGCCACCAGCAGAGAGCCCCGGATGGTGGGGGCGCAAAGCGAGCAGTACTTC.